One sample yielded the 5 T cell receptor beta chains listed below, sequenced in a study of T-cell memory formation after mild COVID-19. Each CDR3 protein gets one entry after TCRdb re-called the 5' RACE reads with MiXCR. The sample consists of some 320,000 distinct CDR3 sequences, around 15% of them appearing once. Input material: PBMCs or a T cell subset sorted from them (not recorded which). Source of these receptors: a man between 18 and 29 years old who had mild COVID-19 (a few samples of this study predate the infection). Cell type and time point are not known.

This clonotype has more than one count but fewer than ten. J is TRBJ1-1 and V is TRBV5-1; D possibly corresponds to TRBD1 (5 bases). Trimming stripped 2 bases from V and 4 bases from J, with 12 bases between. Germline CDR1 and CDR2: SGHRS and YFSETQ. The CDR3 sequence is 14 residues long. CDR3 sequence: CASSFTQGTTEAFF. CDR3 DNA: TGCGCCAGCAGCTTCACCCAGGGTACCACTGAAGCTTTCTTT.

This clonotype was counted only a few times. The chain carries TRBV25-1 and TRBJ1-2; 9 nucleotides agree with TRBD1. There are 13 residues in the CDR3. The J segment lost 7 bases and the V segment lost 6 bases, leaving 6 bases of the junction unmatched. Per germline, CDR1 MGHDK and CDR2 SYGVNS. The CDR3 loop is CASSLGTGSGYTF. The CDR3 DNA reads TGTGCCAGCAGCCTGGGGACAGGGTCTGGCTACACCTTC.

V usage is TRBV20-1 and J usage is TRBJ2-6; D is unresolved. Germline V gene sequence: CDR1 DFQATT, CDR2 SNEGSKA (reference sequence). V was shortened by 0 bases and J by 0 bases, with 6 bases between the two germline ends. This CDR3 is 15 amino acids long. CDR3 protein: CSARDLLSGANVLTF. CDR3 DNA sequence: TGCAGTGCTAGAGATCTACTCTCTGGGGCCAACGTCCTGACTTTC.

The rearrangement uses TRBV7-3 and TRBJ2-1, with TRBD1 matching 12 bases. With V trimmed by 2 bases and J by 3 bases, 5 bases remained unmatched. There are 17 residues in the CDR3. The V gene's germline CDR1 is SGHTA and CDR2 FQGTGA. The CDR3 loop is CASSLSGQGAIYNEQFF. The CDR3, as DNA: TGTGCCAGCAGCTTATCGGGACAGGGGGCGATCTACAATGAGCAGTTCTTC.

The V call is TRBV28, the J call TRBJ2-1, with TRBD2 matching 9 bases. Germline V gives CDR1 MDHEN, CDR2 SYDVKM. Unmatched junction bases numbered 14, after V lost 6 bases and J lost 5 bases. The CDR3 is made up of 17 amino acids. CDR3 sequence: CASSHRLAVNIHNEQFF. CDR3 coding DNA: TGTGCCAGCAGCCATAGACTAGCGGTAAACATACACAATGAGCAGTTCTTC. Looking up the rest from reference TRBV28 and TRBJ2-1 gives the full variable domain: DVKVTQSSRYLVKRTGEKVFLECVQDMDHENMFWYRQDPGLGLRLIYFSYDVKMKEKGDIPEGYSVSREKKERFSLILESASTNQTSMYLCASSHRLAVNIHNEQFFGPGTRLTVL.